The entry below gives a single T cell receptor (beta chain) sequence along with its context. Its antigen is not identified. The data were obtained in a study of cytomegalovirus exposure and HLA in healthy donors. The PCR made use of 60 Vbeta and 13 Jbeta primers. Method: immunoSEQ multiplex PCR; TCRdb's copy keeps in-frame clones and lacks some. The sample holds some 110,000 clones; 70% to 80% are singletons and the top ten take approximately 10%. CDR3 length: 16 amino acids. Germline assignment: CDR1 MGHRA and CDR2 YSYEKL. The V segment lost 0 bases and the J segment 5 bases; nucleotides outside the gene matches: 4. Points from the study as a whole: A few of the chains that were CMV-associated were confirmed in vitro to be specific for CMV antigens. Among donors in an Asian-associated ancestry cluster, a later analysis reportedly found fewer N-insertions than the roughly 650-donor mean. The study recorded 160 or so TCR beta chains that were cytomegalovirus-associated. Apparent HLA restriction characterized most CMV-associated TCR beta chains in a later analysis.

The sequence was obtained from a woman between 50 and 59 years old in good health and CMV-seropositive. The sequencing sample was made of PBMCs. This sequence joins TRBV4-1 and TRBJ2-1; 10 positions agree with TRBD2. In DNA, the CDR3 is TGCGCCAGCAGCCAAGATCACACTAGCGGGAACAATGAGCAGTTCTTC. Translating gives CASSQDHTSGNNEQFF.